Given below is one T cell receptor beta chain in context. This clonotype was seen many times. The target of this receptor is not known. There are no base qualities to consult, and no much larger clone falls within one base. The data stem from a study of neurological immune-mediated disorders (dated by TCRdb to about 2019). Some background on the complete study: The study compared peripheral blood TCR-beta repertoires of HTLV-I-associated myelopathy (HAM/TSP) patients, multiple sclerosis patients and healthy controls using UMI-based sequencing. Alongside PBMC samples, the set of some 98 TCR-beta libraries contained longitudinal samples, technical triplicates, and paired CD4+ and CD8+ T-cell subsets that had been sorted. Longitudinal HAM/TSP and healthy donors were sampled at 3 time-points each (about 3-45 month intervals). The cohort comprised roughly 65 subjects: 15 or so HAM/TSP patients, 35 or so multiple sclerosis patients and about 20 healthy controls.

Summary of the overall study and its limitations: No identical CDR3 amino acid sequences were found to be shared among expanded clones across subjects, suggesting that TCR-beta repertoires were private in all groups. TCR clonal expansion was greatest in HAM/TSP patients and smallest in MS patients, who ranked below even healthy controls.

cDNA was synthesized by template-switch 5'RACE using a primer carrying a 10-nucleotide random unique molecular identifier by which each TCR transcript was tagged. Over 160 million TCR-beta sequences, covering 15-18 subjects, were produced in each sequencing run. The RNeasy kit was used to extract total RNA. Using the KAPA Real-time Library Amplification kit, TCR-beta VDJ regions were amplified with primers for the TCR constant region and the 5'RACE anchor. A first PCR added sample indexes and Illumina adaptors, and a second PCR then raised library yield. After purification with Ampure beads, the TCR product of roughly 650 bp was size-selected on a 2% E-gel SizeSelection system. Before pooling, libraries had their quality checked on a Bioanalyzer, their concentration measured with Qubit, and their quantity determined with the Kapa Library Quantification kit. Libraries were sequenced paired-end 2 x 150 bp on an Illumina HiSeq 2500. To increase sequence diversity, roughly 24-32% phiX was spiked into each library pool. The original pipeline was this. Quality-filtered reads were processed with the UMI-based MiGEC pipeline, which removed over 85% of raw TCR sequences during error correction. VDJ genes were aligned to IMGT germline references, and clonotypes were defined by unique CDR3 amino acid sequence plus V-J genes. VDJtools evaluated clonal expansion, Shannon diversity and CDR3 relatedness (CalcPairwiseDistances, ClusterSamples); CLCbio workbench built phylogenetic trees. Clones with at least 8 unique UMIs were defined as expanded, with this threshold being based on coefficient-of-variation modelling across technical triplicates. Starting from the raw public reads, TCRdb applied fastp trimming at Q25, assembled clones with MiXCR and retained in-frame beta chains. Identical CDR3 protein sequences are pooled into one entry, listed with their most common genes and DNA. The V and J calls were determined by TCRdb, not by the authors. For this sample there are 64,000 or so distinct CDR3 sequences; 10% appear just once. The ten largest clones add up to approximately 9.5% of the sample.

The time point label for this specimen denotes: longitudinal time-point 1 (baseline). Healthy controls were blood bank volunteers in Maryland, USA. Unsorted PBMC libraries were generated from 2 million PBMCs stored in RNAlater at -80 °C until RNA extraction. Peripheral blood was subjected to Ficoll-Hypaque density gradient centrifugation to isolate PBMCs, which were then cryopreserved in liquid nitrogen. Sequencing was performed on PBMCs. This sequence was found in a young man in good health.

The CDR3 reads CASSLAEGEKLFF. The DNA is as follows: TGTGCCAGCAGCTTAGCGGAGGGTGAAAAACTGTTTTTT. The chain links TRBV11-2 with TRBJ1-4, with the D segment identity uncertain. The CDR3, from cysteine to phenylalanine, totals 13 residues. Left in the record is the CDR3 DNA by itself, 39 bases read in frame from the first base. Via the germline V gene, CDR1 is SGHAT and CDR2 FQNNGV. V and J are truncated by 1 base and 7 bases respectively, leaving an intervening sequence of 7 bases.